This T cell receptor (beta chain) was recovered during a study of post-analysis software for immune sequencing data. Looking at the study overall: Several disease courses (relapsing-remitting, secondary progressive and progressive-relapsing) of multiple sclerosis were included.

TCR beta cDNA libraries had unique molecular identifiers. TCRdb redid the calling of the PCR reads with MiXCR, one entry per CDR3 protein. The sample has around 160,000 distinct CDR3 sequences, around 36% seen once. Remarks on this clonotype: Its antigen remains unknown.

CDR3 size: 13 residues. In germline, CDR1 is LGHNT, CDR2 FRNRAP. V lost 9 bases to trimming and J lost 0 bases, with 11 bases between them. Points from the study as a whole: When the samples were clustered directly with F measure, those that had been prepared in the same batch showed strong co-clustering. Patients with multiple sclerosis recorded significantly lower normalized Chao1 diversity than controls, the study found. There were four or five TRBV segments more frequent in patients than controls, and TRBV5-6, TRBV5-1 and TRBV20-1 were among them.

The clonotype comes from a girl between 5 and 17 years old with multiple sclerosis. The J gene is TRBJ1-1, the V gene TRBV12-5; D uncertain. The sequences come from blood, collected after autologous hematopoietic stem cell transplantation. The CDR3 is CASASDMNTEAFF. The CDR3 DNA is TGTGCTAGCGCTAGTGATATGAACACTGAAGCTTTCTTT.